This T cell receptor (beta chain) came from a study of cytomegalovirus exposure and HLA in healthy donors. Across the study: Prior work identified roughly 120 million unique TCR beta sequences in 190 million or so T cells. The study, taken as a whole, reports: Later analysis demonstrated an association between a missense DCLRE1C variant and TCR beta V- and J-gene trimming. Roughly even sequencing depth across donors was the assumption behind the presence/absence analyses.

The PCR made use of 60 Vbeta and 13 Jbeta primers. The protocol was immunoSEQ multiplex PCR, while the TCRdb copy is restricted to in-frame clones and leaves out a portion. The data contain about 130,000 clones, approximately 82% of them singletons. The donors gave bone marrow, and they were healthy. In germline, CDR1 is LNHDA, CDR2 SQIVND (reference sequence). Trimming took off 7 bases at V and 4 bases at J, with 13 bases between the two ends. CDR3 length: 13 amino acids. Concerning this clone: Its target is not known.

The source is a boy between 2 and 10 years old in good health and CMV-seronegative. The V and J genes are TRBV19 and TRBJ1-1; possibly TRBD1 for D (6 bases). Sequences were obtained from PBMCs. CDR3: CASMPRGATEAFF. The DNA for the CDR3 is TGTGCCAGTATGCCCCGGGGGGCCACTGAAGCTTTCTTT.